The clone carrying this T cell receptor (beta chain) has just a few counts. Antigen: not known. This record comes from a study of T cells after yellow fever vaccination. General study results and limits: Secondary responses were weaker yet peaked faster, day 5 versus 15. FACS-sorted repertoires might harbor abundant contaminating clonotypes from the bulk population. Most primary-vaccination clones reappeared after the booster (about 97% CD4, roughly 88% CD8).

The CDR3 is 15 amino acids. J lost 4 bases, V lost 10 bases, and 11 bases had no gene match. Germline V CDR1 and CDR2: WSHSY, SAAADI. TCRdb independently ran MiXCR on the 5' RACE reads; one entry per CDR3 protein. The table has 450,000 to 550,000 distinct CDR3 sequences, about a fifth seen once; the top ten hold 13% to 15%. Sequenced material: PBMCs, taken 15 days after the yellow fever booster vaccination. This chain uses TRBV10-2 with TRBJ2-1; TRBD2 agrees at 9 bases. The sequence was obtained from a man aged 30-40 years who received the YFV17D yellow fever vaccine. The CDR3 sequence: CATHSSAGGYNEQFF. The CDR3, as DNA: TGCGCCACCCATTCTTCAGCGGGAGGATACAATGAGCAGTTCTTC.